The 20 T cell receptor beta chains below were found in one sample sequenced in a study of CD8 T cells in ankylosing spondylitis. TCRdb redid the calling of the 5' RACE reads with MiXCR, one entry per CDR3 protein. The table lists just over 300,000 distinct CDR3 sequences, around 21% of them singletons, with 3.5% in the top ten. Sequencing was done on a sample of blood, either unsorted or a sorted T cell fraction (not recorded which). These receptors all come from a female donor with ankylosing spondylitis or in good health (not recorded which).

In its sample, this clonotype was seen a few times. The gene calls are TRBV7-2 and TRBJ2-7; D unresolved. Trimming pared 1 base from V and 3 bases from J, leaving 7 bases between. The CDR3 runs 13 residues. Looked up from germline, CDR1 is SGHTA and CDR2 is FQGNSA. CDR3 residues: CASSLEFFYEQYF. CDR3 nucleotide sequence: TGTGCCAGCAGCTTAGAATTTTTCTACGAGCAGTACTTC.

This clonotype was observed a single time. The chain employs TRBV7-2 and TRBJ2-7, with D possibly TRBD2 on 6 matching bases. The germline CDR1 and CDR2 sequences are SGHTA and FQGNSA. V was trimmed by 4 bases and J by 2 bases, leaving 18 bases between them. The CDR3 has 16 amino acids. Written as DNA, the CDR3 is TGTGCCAGCAGCTCCCCATCCGGGACTGGAACCTACGAGCAGTACTTC. Protein product: CASSSPSGTGTYEQYF.

This sequence joins TRBV20-1 and TRBJ2-7, with TRBD1 identical over 8 bases. The ends lost 3 bases at V and 2 bases at J; junction bases unmatched: 9. The germline V gene encodes CDR1 DFQATT and CDR2 SNEGSKA (reference sequence). The CDR3 runs to 15 residues. CDR3 sequence: CSASPRTGITYEQYF. DNA for the CDR3: TGCAGTGCTAGCCCGAGGACAGGGATTACCTACGAGCAGTACTTC.

This clonotype was counted many times. CDR3 bases: TGTGCCAGCAGTGAAGTGGGGGGGAGGGCAGAGACCCAGTACTTC. Amino acids: CASSEVGGRAETQYF. The chain joins TRBV6-1 to TRBJ2-5, with 7 nucleotides matching TRBD2. The CDR3 contains 15 residues. Per the germline V gene, CDR1 is MNHNS and CDR2 is SASEGT. V shed 1 base and J 4 bases; nucleotides not matched to a gene: 6.

Only a few counts were recorded for this clonotype. The rearrangement joins TRBV5-1 to TRBJ2-3; possible D gene TRBD2, 6 bases. V dropped 5 bases and J dropped 4 bases, with 17 bases sitting between them. This CDR3 comprises 15 residues. Germline CDR1 SGHRS, CDR2 YFSETQ. The CDR3 bases are TGCGCCAGCAGTTCATTCGGGGGTAACCCAGATACGCAGTATTTT. Protein sequence: CASSSFGGNPDTQYF.

This clonotype was observed at least ten times. This chain uses TRBV5-1 with TRBJ1-1; D possibly corresponds to TRBD1 (6 bases). V shed 4 bases and J shed 5 bases, with 12 bases lying between them. This CDR3 has 13 amino acids. CDR1 SGHRS and CDR2 YFSETQ come from the germline V gene. CDR3 nucleotides: TGCGCCAGCAGCGCACAGGGTGGGACTGAAGCTTTCTTT. Protein product: CASSAQGGTEAFF.

This clonotype was recorded many times. This chain uses TRBV29-1 with TRBJ1-2, with TRBD1 as a possible D gene (6 bases). Germline V lookup: CDR1 SQVTM, CDR2 ANQGSEA. CDR3 size: 11 residues. With 3 bases removed from V and 4 bases from J, the gap between germline ends came to 6 bases. CDR3 loop: CSVDRGYGYTF. CDR3 bases: TGCAGCGTTGACAGGGGCTATGGCTACACCTTC.

This clonotype was counted only a few times. The chain recombines TRBV29-1 with TRBJ2-5; D not resolved. Germline V gene lookup returns CDR1 SQVTM and CDR2 ANQGSEA. The CDR3 is 12 residues long. Trimming shortened V by 7 bases and J by 2 bases, and 11 bases separated the two germline ends. CDR3 protein: CSAPSWQETQYF. CDR3 DNA: TGCAGCGCCCCAAGCTGGCAAGAGACCCAGTACTTC.

The genes are TRBV20-1 and TRBJ2-7; D perhaps matches TRBD1 (6 bases). The CDR3 loop spans 14 amino acids. V lost 5 bases and J lost 6, with 20 bases in between. Germline CDR1 reads DFQATT; CDR2 reads SNEGSKA (reference sequence). CDR3 in amino acids: CSAGPSYRAAEQYF. CDR3 DNA: TGCAGTGCTGGCCCATCCTACAGGGCGGCCGAGCAGTACTTC.

The rearrangement uses TRBV7-2 and TRBJ2-7; 8 nucleotides match TRBD2. The J segment lost 7 bases and the V segment lost 6 bases, leaving 8 bases of the junction unmatched. This CDR3 spans 13 amino acids. Germline CDR1 reads SGHTA; CDR2 reads FQGNSA. The CDR3 DNA reads as TGTGCCAGCAGGAAGACTAGCGTGGGGGAGCAGTACTTC. Translation gives CASRKTSVGEQYF.

As for this clonotype: A much larger clone is a single base away; this may be a read error. This chain links TRBV5-1 with TRBJ2-2; the match to TRBD1 covers 7 bases. Germline V CDR1 and CDR2: SGHRS, YFSETQ. CDR3 length equals 14 residues. V shed 6 bases and J 2 bases; nucleotides not matched to a gene: 4. CDR3 loop: CASKGASNTGELFF. The CDR3 DNA is TGCGCCAGCAAGGGGGCTTCAAACACCGGGGAGCTGTTTTTT.

A note on this clonotype: An end of the junction differs from the germline gene, which may be a read error. The CDR3 DNA follows: TGTGCCAGCAGCCGATACGCACAGGGTTCCACTGAAGCCTTCTTT. This sequence encodes CASSRYAQGSTEAFF. The rearrangement links TRBV7-9 to TRBJ1-1; a weak D match, TRBD1 (6 bases). Per germline, CDR1 SEHNR and CDR2 FQNEAQ (reference sequence). The CDR3 is 15 amino acids.

The genes are TRBV20-1 and TRBJ2-5, with TRBD1 matching 7 bases. The CDR3 runs 13 residues. Germline V gives CDR1 DFQATT, CDR2 SNEGSKA (reference sequence). The ends lost 3 bases at V and 3 bases at J; junction bases unmatched: 4. The CDR3 region has the DNA TGCAGTGCTAGCGGGACAGCTGAAGAGACCCAGTACTTC. It translates to CSASGTAEETQYF.

The chain couples TRBV7-3 to TRBJ2-3; D possibly uses TRBD1 or TRBD2 (6 bases each). Germline V lookup: CDR1 SGHTA, CDR2 FQGTGA. V lost 5 bases and J lost 5, with 17 bases in between. The CDR3 sequence is 15 residues long. CDR3 amino acids: CASSRGRGTGDTQYF. CDR3 sequence (DNA): TGTGCCAGCAGCCGGGGGCGGGGCACAGGAGATACGCAGTATTTT.

At least ten counts were recorded for this clonotype. The V call is TRBV29-1, the J call TRBJ2-2, with 10 bases fitting TRBD2. Losses at the gene ends were 5 bases for V and 4 bases for J; bases not matched to a gene: 4. The CDR3 contains 14 residues. The germline gives CDR1 SQVTM, CDR2 ANQGSEA. CDR3 loop: CSVTLAGVTGELFF. In nucleotides, the CDR3 is TGCAGCGTTACTCTAGCGGGAGTCACCGGGGAGCTGTTTTTT.

This clonotype was counted between two and nine times. The chain has TRBV6-5 and TRBJ1-1; D gene unclear. V was trimmed by 9 bases and J by 3 bases, leaving 5 bases between them. Germline-derived CDR1 and CDR2 are MNHEY and SVGAGI. The CDR3 sequence is 10 residues long. The DNA for the CDR3 is TGTGCCAGTGGGGACACTGAAGCTTTCTTT. Translating it yields CASGDTEAFF.

The chain joins TRBV9 to TRBJ2-3, with TRBD2 matching 9 bases. This CDR3 region has 16 residues. In germline, CDR1 is SGDLS, CDR2 YYNGEE. The V and J ends lost 4 bases and 0 bases, in that order; junction bases with no gene match: 6. For the CDR3, the DNA is TGTGCCAGCAGCACTCGACTAGCGGCCAGCACAGATACGCAGTATTTT. It is translated as CASSTRLAASTDTQYF.

This clonotype was counted only a few times. This rearrangement joins TRBV6-2 or TRBV6-3 to TRBJ1-2; D remains ambiguous. The CDR3 consists of 13 residues. CDR1 and CDR2 (germline): MNHEY, SVGEGT. The germline V and J ends were trimmed by 6 bases and 4 bases, with 12 bases remaining between them. CDR3 in DNA: TGTGCCAGCAGCAAAAACTTTTTCTATGGCTACACCTTC. Translation: CASSKNFFYGYTF.

The J gene is TRBJ1-2, the V gene TRBV5-6, with D possibly matching TRBD1 (5 bases). CDR1 is SGHDT, CDR2 YYEEEE, per germline. The CDR3 contains 13 residues. With 0 bases removed from V and 6 bases from J, the gap between germline ends came to 9 bases. The CDR3 DNA follows: TGTGCCAGCAGCTTGGGTTTCAGGGATGGCTACACCTTC. It specifies CASSLGFRDGYTF.

This clonotype was counted many times. The V call is TRBV11-2, the J call TRBJ2-3; D gene uncertain. The CDR3 runs 16 residues. Between the trimmed V and J ends, which lost 3 bases and 2 bases, there was a span of 15 bases. From germline, CDR1 is SGHAT and CDR2 FQNNGV. The CDR3 protein is CASSFSQTTVTDTQYF. The CDR3 bases are TGTGCCAGCAGCTTTAGCCAGACCACTGTCACAGATACGCAGTATTTT.